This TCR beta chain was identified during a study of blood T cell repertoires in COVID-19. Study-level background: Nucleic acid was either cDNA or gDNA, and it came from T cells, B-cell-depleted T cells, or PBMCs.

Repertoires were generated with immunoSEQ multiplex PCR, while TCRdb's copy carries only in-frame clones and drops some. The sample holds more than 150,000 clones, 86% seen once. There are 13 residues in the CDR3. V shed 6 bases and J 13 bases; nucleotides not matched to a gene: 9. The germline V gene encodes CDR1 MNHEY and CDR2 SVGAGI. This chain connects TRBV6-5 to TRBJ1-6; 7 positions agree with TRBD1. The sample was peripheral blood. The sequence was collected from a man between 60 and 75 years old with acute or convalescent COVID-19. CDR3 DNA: TGTGCCAGCAGCCGTATGACAGGGAGGCCCCTCCACTTT. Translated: CASSRMTGRPLHF.